The present TCR beta chain was sequenced within a study of CD8+CD57+ T cells in acquired aplastic anemia. Study as a whole: Sorted CD4+ and CD8+ cell DNA averaged about 3 ug. Researchers reported that healthy donors averaged roughly 10 million reads for CD4+ cells. Overall study findings and caveats: With respect to CD8+ Simpson's diversity, patients and controls did not differ significantly.

Genomic DNA, the template, was used for profiling of the TCR beta VDJ and CDR3. TCRdb re-analysed the reads in MiXCR, keeping a single row per CDR3 protein. This sample has hundreds of thousands of distinct CDR3 sequences, with 60% to 80% found just once. Details on this clonotype: Its antigen is not known. One end of the junction fails to match germline, which may point to a read error.

This CDR3 has 16 residues. Looked up from germline, CDR1 is SGHTA and CDR2 is FQGNSA. The sample was sorted CD4+, CD8+, or CD8+CD57+ T cells (not recorded which) from PBMCs. This sequence joins TRBV7-2 and TRBJ1-6, with D possibly being TRBD1 (5 bases). The clonotype comes from a human donor in good health, serving as a control. In nucleotides, the CDR3 is TGTGCCAGCAGCCTAGCTGAAGACAGCGCGGGTACACCCCTCCACTTT. It yields the protein CASSLAEDSAGTPLHF.